The source of this TCR beta chain is a study of blood T cell repertoires in COVID-19. Overall study context: Samples representing acute and convalescent COVID-19 were sourced from the United States, Italy and Spain. In each case, the material was cDNA or gDNA derived from T cells, B-cell-depleted T cells, or PBMCs.

How the authors handled the data: Nucleated cell number was recorded as an estimate derived from reference gene primer amplification. Some clones are missing from TCRdb's copy, which holds only in-frame ones; the method was immunoSEQ multiplex PCR. For V, J and clone size, that table is used; D and trimming come from the DNA. The sample holds 400,000 to 500,000 clones, around 86% seen once. Germline lookup yields CDR1 SGHNT and CDR2 YYREEE (reference sequence). The CDR3 length is 16 residues. V was clipped by 1 base and J by 3 bases, with 15 bases between them. This clonotype originated in a woman in her thirties with active or convalescent COVID-19. The V call is TRBV5-4, the J call TRBJ2-3, with D maybe TRBD2 (6 bases). Sequencing was carried out using peripheral blood. The CDR3 nucleotides read TGTGCCAGCAGCTTGCGGGTGGGGGGTCGGACAGATACGCAGTATTTT. Translating it yields CASSLRVGGRTDTQYF.